The T cell receptor (beta chain) described here comes from a study of blood T cells in healthy people across ages. The study's findings and limits: When set beside aged donors, long-lived donors presented more naive CD4+ cells and higher diversity.

This clonotype was seen a few times. Its antigen is unknown. Primed by a sample-barcoded 5' primer and a J-beta primer mix, a second PCR proceeded for 7 to 11 cycles. Each cDNA molecule carried a tag from a template-switch adaptor that contained 12 random nucleotides. TCRdb recomputed calls from the 5' RACE reads with MiXCR, one row per CDR3 protein. This sample carries 2 million or so distinct CDR3 sequences, around half of them seen once, and the ten largest clones take 2.1%. Each of the donors had around 9 milliliters of peripheral blood drawn into EDTA-treated Vacutainer tubes. The CDR3 spans 14 residues. Germline values: CDR1 SGHDT, CDR2 YYEEEE. Trimming pared 1 base from V and 1 base from J, leaving 8 bases between.

The source of this sequence is a woman between 35 and 50 years old in good health. Sample: blood. The chain links TRBV5-6 to TRBJ1-1; tentative D call: TRBD1 (6 bases). In DNA form, the CDR3 reads TGTGCCAGCAGCTTGCAGACAGGGAACACTGAAGCTTTCTTT. Protein sequence: CASSLQTGNTEAFF.